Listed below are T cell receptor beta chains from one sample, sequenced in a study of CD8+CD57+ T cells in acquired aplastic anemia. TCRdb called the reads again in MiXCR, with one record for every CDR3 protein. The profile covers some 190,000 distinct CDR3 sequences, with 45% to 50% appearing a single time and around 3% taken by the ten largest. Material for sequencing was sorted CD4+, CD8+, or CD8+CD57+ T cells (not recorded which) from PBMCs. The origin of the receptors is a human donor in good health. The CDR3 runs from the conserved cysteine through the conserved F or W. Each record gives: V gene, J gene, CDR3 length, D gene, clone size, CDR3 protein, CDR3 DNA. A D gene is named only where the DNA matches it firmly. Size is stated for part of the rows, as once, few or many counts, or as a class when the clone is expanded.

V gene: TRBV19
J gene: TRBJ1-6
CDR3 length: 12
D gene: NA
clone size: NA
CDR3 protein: CASSSGHPPLHF
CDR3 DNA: TGTGCCAGTAGCTCGGGACACCCACCCCTCCACTTT

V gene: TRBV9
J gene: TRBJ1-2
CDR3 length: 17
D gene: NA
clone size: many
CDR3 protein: CASSVDVMGGTNYGYTF
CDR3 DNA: TGTGCCAGCAGCGTAGATGTAATGGGGGGGACTAACTATGGCTACACCTTC

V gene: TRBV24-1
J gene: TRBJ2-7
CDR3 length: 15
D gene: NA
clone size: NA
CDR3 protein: CATSGDVRRRYEQYF
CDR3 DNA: TGTGCCACCAGTGGCGATGTCAGGCGACGATACGAGCAGTACTTC

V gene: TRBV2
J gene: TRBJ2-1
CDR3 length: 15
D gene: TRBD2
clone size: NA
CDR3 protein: CASSELAGVKNEQFF
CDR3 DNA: TGTGCCAGCAGTGAGCTAGCGGGGGTCAAGAATGAGCAGTTCTTC

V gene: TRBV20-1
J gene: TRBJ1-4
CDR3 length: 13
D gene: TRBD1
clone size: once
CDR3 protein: CSALDRGREELFF
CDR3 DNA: TGCAGTGCTCTGGACAGGGGAAGAGAAGAACTGTTTTTT

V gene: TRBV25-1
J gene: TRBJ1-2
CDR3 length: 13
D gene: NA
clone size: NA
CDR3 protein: CASSQDSYYGYTF
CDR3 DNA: TGTGCCAGCAGTCAGGACAGTTACTATGGCTACACCTTC

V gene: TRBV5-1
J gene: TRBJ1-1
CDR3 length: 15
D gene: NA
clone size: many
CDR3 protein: CASSLVGYPNTEAFF
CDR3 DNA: TGCGCCAGCAGCTTGGTTGGGTACCCTAACACTGAAGCTTTCTTT

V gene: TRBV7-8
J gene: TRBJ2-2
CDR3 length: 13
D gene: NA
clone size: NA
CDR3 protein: CASSGGAAGELFF
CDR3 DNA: TGTGCCAGCAGCGGGGGTGCCGCCGGGGAGCTGTTTTTT

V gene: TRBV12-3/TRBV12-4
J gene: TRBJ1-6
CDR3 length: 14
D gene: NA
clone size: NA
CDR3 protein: CASSPGGYNSPLHF
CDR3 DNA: TGTGCCAGCAGCCCAGGCGGCTATAATTCACCCCTCCACTTT

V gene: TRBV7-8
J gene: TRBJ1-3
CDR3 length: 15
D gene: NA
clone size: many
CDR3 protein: CASSPIEGSGNTIYF
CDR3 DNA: TGTGCCAGCAGCCCTATTGAGGGCTCTGGAAACACCATATATTTT

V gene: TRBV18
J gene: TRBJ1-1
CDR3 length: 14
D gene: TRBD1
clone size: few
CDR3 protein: CASSPYDGTGKAFF
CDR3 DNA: TGTGCCAGCTCACCATACGACGGGACAGGCAAAGCTTTCTTT

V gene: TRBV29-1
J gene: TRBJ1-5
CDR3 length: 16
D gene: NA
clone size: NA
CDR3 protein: CSVGWGGGTSNQPQHF
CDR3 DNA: TGCAGCGTAGGCTGGGGTGGGGGAACCAGCAATCAGCCCCAGCATTTT

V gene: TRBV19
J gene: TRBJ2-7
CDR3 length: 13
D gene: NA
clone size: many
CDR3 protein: CASSPPETYEQYF
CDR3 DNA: TGTGCCAGTAGTCCCCCCGAGACCTACGAGCAGTACTTC

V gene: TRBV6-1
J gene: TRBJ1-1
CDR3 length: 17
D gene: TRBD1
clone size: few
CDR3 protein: CASSEARSQGIRSEAFF
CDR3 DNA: TGTGCCAGCAGTGAAGCTCGGTCACAGGGGATAAGGTCTGAAGCTTTCTTT

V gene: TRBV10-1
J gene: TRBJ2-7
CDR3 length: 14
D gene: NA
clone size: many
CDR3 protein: CASSETGRNYEQYF
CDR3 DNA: TGCGCCAGCAGTGAGACAGGGAGAAACTACGAGCAGTACTTC

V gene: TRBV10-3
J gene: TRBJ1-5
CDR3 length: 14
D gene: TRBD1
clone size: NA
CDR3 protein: CAIGKGQNNQPQHF
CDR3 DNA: TGTGCCATCGGGAAGGGACAGAACAATCAGCCCCAGCATTTT